Below, 30 T cell receptor beta chains from the same sample are listed, as sequenced in a study of early T cells in non-severe SARS-CoV-2 infection. TCRdb redid the calling of the 5' RACE reads with MiXCR, one entry per CDR3 protein. The data contain 45,000 or so distinct CDR3 sequences, approximately 4% of them singletons. Sequenced: whole blood. The source of these receptors is an adult who was a healthcare worker with PCR-confirmed SARS-CoV-2 infection or an uninfected control (not recorded which).

The V call is TRBV6-4, the J call TRBJ2-7; 12 bases match TRBD2. V lost 5 bases, J lost 2 bases, and 4 bases stayed unmatched. The CDR3 is 15 amino acids. Per germline, CDR1 MRHNA and CDR2 SNTAGT. The DNA for the CDR3 is TGTGCCAGCAGTCTTCTAGCGGGGGGGCCCTACGAGCAGTACTTC. Protein sequence: CASSLLAGGPYEQYF.

This clonotype was counted ten times or more. The chain links TRBV5-5 to TRBJ2-1; a weak D match, TRBD2 (5 bases). The CDR3 is made up of 16 amino acids. CDR1 is SGHKS, CDR2 YYEKEE, per germline (reference sequence). V lost 0 bases and J lost 0, with 10 bases in between. The CDR3 region has the DNA TGTGCCAGCAGCTTGGAGCTAGCAGGCTCCTACAATGAGCAGTTCTTC. Protein: CASSLELAGSYNEQFF. Using reference TRBV5-5 and TRBJ2-1 for the parts outside the CDR3, the full variable domain is DAGVTQSPTHLIKTRGQQVTLRCSPISGHKSVSWYQQVLGQGPQFIFQYYEKEERGRGNFPDRFSARQFPNYSSELNVNALLLGDSALYLCASSLELAGSYNEQFFGPGTRLTVL.

This clonotype was detected ten times or more. The rearrangement joins TRBV12-3 or TRBV12-4 to TRBJ2-7; TRBD2 matches 9 bases. J gave up 3 bases and V 6 bases, and 18 bases lay outside the gene matches. There are 18 residues in the CDR3. The CDR3 is CASSRTPGLAIPYYEQYF. CDR3 nucleotides: TGTGCCAGCAGCCGAACACCGGGACTAGCAATCCCCTACTACGAGCAGTACTTC.

There are many counts of this clonotype. The chain couples TRBV24-1 to TRBJ2-3; 7 nucleotides align to TRBD1. The CDR3 is 16 amino acids. Germline CDR1 KGHDR, CDR2 SFDVKD. Losses at the gene ends were 4 bases for V and 3 bases for J; bases not matched to a gene: 9. This CDR3 reads CATSDPTGEGTDTQYF. In nucleotides, the CDR3 is TGTGCCACCAGTGACCCCACAGGGGAAGGGACAGATACGCAGTATTTT.

The table lists this clonotype with many counts. In nucleotides, the CDR3 is TGCAGCGCGAGGGGGCTAGGAACTGAAGCTTTCTTT. Translated, it gives CSARGLGTEAFF. The chain combines TRBV29-1 with TRBJ1-1, with 7 bases that match TRBD1. The length of the CDR3 is 12 residues. V trimming: 7 bases; J trimming: 5 bases; junction bases outside the gene matches: 7. Germline V gene lookup returns CDR1 SQVTM and CDR2 ANQGSEA.

This clonotype was picked up many times. This rearrangement joins TRBV20-1 to TRBJ2-5; tentative D call: TRBD1 (6 bases). Looked up from germline, CDR1 is DFQATT and CDR2 is SNEGSKA (reference sequence). The V and J ends lost 5 bases and 1 base respectively, with 14 bases between them. The length of the CDR3 is 14 residues. The CDR3 spells CSAQPQGVQETQYF. DNA for the CDR3: TGCAGTGCTCAACCACAGGGAGTCCAAGAGACCCAGTACTTC.

V gene TRBV7-6 combines with J gene TRBJ2-5; D is unresolved. This CDR3 contains 11 residues. Germline V gene lookup returns CDR1 SGHVS and CDR2 FNYEAQ. Trimming pared 1 base from V and 6 bases from J, leaving 3 bases between. For the CDR3, the DNA is TGTGCCAGCAGCTTAGGGCAGACCCAGTACTTC. It codes for CASSLGQTQYF. The full variable domain, rest sourced from reference TRBV7-6 and TRBJ2-5, is GAGVSQSPRYKVTKRGQDVALRCDPISGHVSLYWYRQALGQGPEFLTYFNYEAQQDKSGLPNDRFSAERPEGSISTLTIQRTEQRDSAMYRCASSLGQTQYFGPGTRLLVL.

This clonotype was seen at least ten times. CDR3 amino acids: CASSLTANQPQHF. CDR3 sequence (DNA): TGTGCCAGCAGCTTAACGGCCAATCAGCCCCAGCATTTT. The chain recombines TRBV7-3 with TRBJ1-5, with no clear D. Trimming removed 0 bases from V and 3 bases from J, with 3 bases in between. This CDR3 has 13 residues. Germline CDR1 is SGHTA and CDR2 is FQGTGA. Full variable domain (missing parts from reference TRBV7-3 and TRBJ1-5): GAGVSQTPSNKVTEKGKYVELRCDPISGHTALYWYRQSLGQGPEFLIYFQGTGAADDSGLPNDRFFAVRPEGSVSTLKIQRTERGDSAVYLCASSLTANQPQHFGDGTRLSIL.

This clonotype was recorded many times. The chain employs TRBV29-1 and TRBJ2-7; 7 bases fit TRBD1. V dropped 1 base and J dropped 2; count of bases not matched to a gene: 5. CDR1 and CDR2 from the germline V gene are SQVTM and ANQGSEA. This CDR3 is 14 amino acids long. The CDR3 region has the DNA TGCAGCGTTGAAGGGACAGGAGGAACCTACGAGCAGTACTTC. Translation gives CSVEGTGGTYEQYF.

This clonotype has ten or more counts. The chain is built from TRBV9 and TRBJ2-7; D call uncertain. The germline V gene encodes CDR1 SGDLS and CDR2 YYNGEE. The CDR3 extends over 14 amino acids. V was trimmed by 0 bases and J by 9 bases, leaving 16 bases between them. CDR3 residues: CASSVAMDSVTQYF. CDR3 nucleotide sequence: TGTGCCAGCAGCGTAGCTATGGATTCGGTTACGCAGTACTTC.

This clonotype was picked up many times. The J gene is TRBJ2-1, the V gene TRBV20-1, with 9 bases lining up with TRBD2. V lost 4 bases to trimming and J lost 2 bases; unmatched junction nucleotides: 6. The CDR3 covers 15 residues. Germline V gives CDR1 DFQATT, CDR2 SNEGSKA (reference sequence). CDR3 region: CSANPAGGAYNEQFF. CDR3 nucleotides: TGCAGTGCTAATCCCGCGGGAGGGGCCTACAATGAGCAGTTCTTC.

The sample holds many counts of this clonotype. At one end, the junction sequence differs from germline, possibly due to a read error. The chain recombines TRBV25-1 with TRBJ2-1; D gene uncertain. CDR3 length equals 13 residues. CDR1 and CDR2 from the germline V gene are MGHDK and SYGVNS. CDR3 residues: CASSMTNYDEQFF. CDR3 nucleotides: TGTGCCAGCAGTATGACCAACTACGATGAGCAGTTCTTC.

By sample share, this clonotype is medium-sized. The chain couples TRBV12-2 to TRBJ2-7; no DNA check was done on the table's D call, TRBD1. TRBV12-2 is labeled a pseudogene. This CDR3 has 19 amino acids. The CDR3: CASRLAGRGLFSSLWEQYF. The CDR3 DNA is TGTGCAAGTCGCTTAGCAGGCAGGGGGTTATTTTCCTCCCTTTGGGAGCAGTACTTC.

The chain employs TRBV5-6 and TRBJ2-1, with 9 nucleotides matching TRBD1. V shed 4 bases and J 7 bases; nucleotides not matched to a gene: 6. Germline V gene lookup returns CDR1 SGHDT and CDR2 YYEEEE. The CDR3 contains 14 residues. The CDR3 protein is CASSIWDRVNEQFF. CDR3 sequence (DNA): TGTGCCAGCAGCATATGGGACAGGGTTAATGAGCAGTTCTTC.

This clonotype showed up just once. A single base separates this from a much larger clone, so it may be a read error. J is TRBJ2-2 and V is TRBV7-3, with a weak D call TRBD2 (5 bases). Germline loops: CDR1 SGHTA, CDR2 FQGTGA. CDR3 size: 14 residues. The CDR3 here is CASGPPGNTGELCF. CDR3 DNA: TGTGCCAGCGGGCCCCCGGGAAACACCGGGGAGCTGTGTTTT.

This clonotype was observed many times. V usage is TRBV19 and J usage is TRBJ2-3; maybe TRBD1 (6 bases). Germline CDR1 is LNHDA and CDR2 is SQIVND (reference sequence). Deletions cut 5 bases from V and 6 bases from J, with 18 bases between. The CDR3 contains 15 residues. CDR3 loop: CASSDEWGPRDTQYF. CDR3 in DNA: TGTGCCAGTAGTGACGAGTGGGGGCCCCGGGATACGCAGTATTTT.

The table lists this clonotype with many counts. The chain carries TRBV7-2 and TRBJ2-3, with no clear D. CDR1 is SGHTA and CDR2 is FQGNSA in the germline V gene. The CDR3 totals 16 residues. V lost 4 bases and J 6 bases, leaving 20 bases between the germline ends. The DNA for the CDR3 is TGTGCCAGCAGCTCCCAACCCTGGATAAGCAAGGATACGCAGTATTTT. Its protein product is CASSSQPWISKDTQYF.

At least ten counts were recorded for this clonotype. The chain joins TRBV6-1 to TRBJ1-5, with D unclear. The CDR3 runs to 13 residues. CDR1 is MNHNS, CDR2 SASEGT, per germline. V shed 4 bases and J shed 0 bases, with 4 bases lying between them. CDR3 loop: CASSADSNQPQHF. The CDR3, as DNA: TGTGCCAGCAGTGCGGATAGCAATCAGCCCCAGCATTTT.

This clonotype was found many times. V is TRBV13 and J is TRBJ2-3; D ambiguous. Germline V gene sequence: CDR1 PRHDT, CDR2 FYEKMQ (reference sequence). Trimming took 6 bases from V and 0 from J, leaving 7 bases between them. This CDR3 region has 13 residues. For the CDR3, the DNA is TGTGCCAGCAGAGTCGCAAGCACAGATACGCAGTATTTT. Its translation is CASRVASTDTQYF.

Many counts were recorded for this clonotype. The V gene is TRBV5-1, the J gene TRBJ2-1; 9 nucleotides line up with TRBD2. Losses at the gene ends were 3 bases for V and 2 bases for J; bases not matched to a gene: 9. Germline CDR1 and CDR2: SGHRS and YFSETQ. This CDR3 contains 17 residues. The CDR3 region has the DNA TGCGCCAGCAGCTCGTCCGGGACTAGCAAAACCTACAATGAGCAGTTCTTC. Translating it yields CASSSSGTSKTYNEQFF.

This clonotype was picked up a small number of times. This chain uses TRBV12-5 with TRBJ2-1; TRBD2 agrees at 7 bases. V trimming: 6 bases; J trimming: 3 bases; junction bases outside the gene matches: 8. CDR3 size: 15 residues. The germline CDR1 and CDR2 sequences are LGHNT and FRNRAP. Here the CDR3 reads CASGRPGLHYNEQFF. The CDR3 region has the DNA TGTGCTAGTGGGCGACCGGGACTACACTACAATGAGCAGTTCTTC.

V usage is TRBV20-1 and J usage is TRBJ2-7; the match to TRBD1 covers 10 bases. V dropped 2 bases and J dropped 5; count of bases not matched to a gene: 6. The CDR3 runs to 14 residues. Germline CDR1 reads DFQATT; CDR2 reads SNEGSKA (reference sequence). As DNA, the CDR3 is TGCAGTGCTAGAAAGGACAGGGGGTTCGACGAGCAGTACTTC. This translates into CSARKDRGFDEQYF.

This clonotype was observed a few times. The chain is built from TRBV7-9 and TRBJ2-1; D possibly corresponds to TRBD2 (6 bases). The germline gives CDR1 SEHNR, CDR2 FQNEAQ (reference sequence). V was pared by 6 bases and J by 9 bases, with 15 bases between. The CDR3 consists of 13 residues. The CDR3 is CASSLTRKIEQFF. DNA of the CDR3: TGTGCCAGCAGTCTGACTAGGAAGATTGAGCAGTTCTTC. Based on the CDR3 plus reference TRBV7-9 and TRBJ2-1, the full variable domain is DTGVSQNPRHKITKRGQNVTFRCDPISEHNRLYWYRQTLGQGPEFLTYFQNEAQLEKSRLLSDRFSAERPKGSFSTLEIQRTEQGDSAMYLCASSLTRKIEQFFGPGTRLTVL.

The rearrangement joins TRBV27 to TRBJ2-2, with D unclear. CDR1 is MNHEY, CDR2 SMNVEV, per germline (reference sequence). The CDR3 sequence is 12 residues long. V lost 3 bases and J 8 bases, leaving 7 bases between the germline ends. The CDR3 is CASSFGEGELFF. DNA for the CDR3: TGTGCCAGCAGTTTCGGCGAAGGGGAGCTGTTTTTT.

This clonotype was seen ten or more times. The chain links TRBV4-1 to TRBJ2-5; possible D gene TRBD1, 6 bases. The CDR3 is 15 amino acids. Germline loops: CDR1 MGHRA, CDR2 YSYEKL. V lost 1 base to trimming and J lost 3 bases, with 12 bases between them. In DNA form, the CDR3 reads TGCGCCAGCAGCCAAGGCTGGACAGACGAAGAGACCCAGTACTTC. It is translated as CASSQGWTDEETQYF.

This clonotype has at least ten counts. The chain recombines TRBV19 with TRBJ1-5; no clear D gene. Germline V gene sequence: CDR1 LNHDA, CDR2 SQIVND (reference sequence). V was clipped by 6 bases and J by 2 bases, with 11 bases between them. The CDR3 length is 14 residues. For the CDR3, the DNA is TGTGCCAGTAGGAAGGGTACTGGCAATCAGCCCCAGCATTTT. It encodes CASRKGTGNQPQHF.

A few counts support this clonotype. V gene TRBV7-6 combines with J gene TRBJ2-2; the D gene is possibly TRBD2 (5 bases). The germline gives CDR1 SGHVS, CDR2 FNYEAQ. V was pared by 7 bases and J by 1 base, with 16 bases between. The CDR3 spans 16 residues. CDR3 coding DNA: TGTGCCAGCACCTTGCCCCGCAGCGGGAACACCGGGGAGCTGTTTTTT. Protein sequence: CASTLPRSGNTGELFF.

This clonotype was recorded many times. V is TRBV12-3 or TRBV12-4 and J is TRBJ1-6; 8 bases line up with TRBD1. The CDR3 is 15 residues long. Trimming removed 6 bases from V and 5 bases from J; junction bases left unmatched: 6. In DNA, the CDR3 is TGTGCCAGCAGATACGGGACAGGCCATAATTCACCCCTCCACTTT. Its translation is CASRYGTGHNSPLHF.

This chain links TRBV6-5 with TRBJ1-2, with 11 bases matching TRBD1. Per germline, CDR1 MNHEY and CDR2 SVGAGI. CDR3 length equals 14 residues. The ends lost 6 bases at V and 4 bases at J; junction bases unmatched: 4. This CDR3 reads CASRTGTGGYGYTF. As DNA, the CDR3 is TGTGCCAGCAGGACCGGGACAGGGGGCTATGGCTACACCTTC.

This clonotype was seen ten or more times. The V and J genes are TRBV30 and TRBJ2-5; perhaps D is TRBD1 or TRBD2 (5 bases each). CDR3 size: 12 residues. Germline CDR1 reads GTSNPN; CDR2 reads SVGIG (reference sequence). V lost 2 bases, J lost 4 bases, and 8 bases lay in between. The CDR3 DNA reads as TGTGCCTGGAGTACGGGGACAGAGACCCAGTACTTC. Protein: CAWSTGTETQYF.